This passage covers 12 T cell receptor beta chains from one sample sequenced in a study of post-analysis software for immune sequencing data (dated by TCRdb to between 2014 and 2017). General study outcomes and caveats: Significantly higher frequencies in patients than in controls were found for about five TRBV segments, including TRBV5-6, TRBV5-1 and TRBV20-1.

The receptor library was made with PCR. This sample was sequenced with an Illumina HiSeq 2500. To reduce PCR and sequencing biases, unique molecular identifiers were built into the TCR beta cDNA libraries. TCRdb ran its own pipeline on the public reads, namely fastp trimming at Q25 and MiXCR clone calling, and kept in-frame beta chains. Identical CDR3 protein sequences are pooled into one entry, listed with their most common genes and DNA. The sample contains around 250,000 distinct CDR3 sequences, 35% to 40% of them found a single time. Roughly 4.8% of the sample is held by the ten biggest clonotypes. Their specific antigens are unknown. The sequenced sample was blood. The source of these receptors is a girl aged 5 to 17 with multiple sclerosis.

This clonotype was seen once. The V and J genes are TRBV11-2 and TRBJ2-5, with 8 bases matching TRBD1. The end of the DNA aligns better with TRBJ2-7, so the J call may be wrong. The germline V gene has CDR1 SGHAT and CDR2 FQNNGV. The CDR3 consists of 14 residues. Written as DNA, the CDR3 is TGTGCCAGCAGCTTAGACAGGGGGCGCGACGAGCAGTACTTC. Its protein is CASSLDRGRDEQYF.

In this sample, this clonotype turned up many times. This chain links TRBV25-1 with TRBJ2-6; 10 bases map to TRBD1. This CDR3 contains 17 residues. V was clipped by 3 bases and J by 2 bases; unmatched bases: 4. Per the germline V gene, CDR1 is MGHDK and CDR2 is SYGVNS. CDR3 DNA sequence: TGTGCCAGCAGTGACGGACAGGGGGAACCTGGGGCCAACGTCCTGACTTTC. It codes for CASSDGQGEPGANVLTF.

This clonotype has at least ten counts. V is TRBV3-1 and J is TRBJ2-1, with 12 positions matching TRBD2. V shed 0 bases and J 5 bases; nucleotides not matched to a gene: 2. Germline V gives CDR1 LGHDT, CDR2 YNNKEL (reference sequence). The length of the CDR3 is 16 residues. CDR3 nucleotides: TGTGCCAGCAGCCAAGAAAGACTAGCGGGGGACAATGAGCAGTTCTTC. It translates to CASSQERLAGDNEQFF.

In this sample, this clonotype turned up many times. This rearrangement joins TRBV15 to TRBJ2-5; TRBD2 might be the D (6 bases). The CDR3 has 14 residues. CDR1 and CDR2 (germline): LNHNV, YYDKDF (reference sequence). Trimming left V 3 bases short and J 1 base short, with 9 bases between. This CDR3 reads CATSSWDSQETQYF. CDR3 nucleotides: TGTGCCACCAGCAGTTGGGACTCCCAAGAGACCCAGTACTTC.

This clonotype turned up a few times. The chain recombines TRBV6-1 with TRBJ1-6; D is perhaps TRBD1 (5 bases). The CDR3 is 18 residues long. Trimming left V 5 bases short and J 1 base short, with 18 bases between. Germline V gives CDR1 MNHNS, CDR2 SASEGT. The CDR3 region has the DNA TGTGCCAGCAGTCGCCAAGGGGCTGGGGGATCCTATAATTCACCCCTCCACTTT. Amino acids: CASSRQGAGGSYNSPLHF.

This sequence joins TRBV20-1 and TRBJ1-1; 8 nucleotides line up with TRBD1. The CDR3 length is 12 residues. V shed 1 base, J shed 8 bases, and the junction held 3 bases outside the gene matches. From germline, CDR1 is DFQATT and CDR2 SNEGSKA (reference sequence). The CDR3 sequence is CSARVGQVEAFF. The CDR3 DNA is TGCAGTGCTAGAGTGGGACAGGTAGAAGCTTTCTTT.

This clonotype was counted only a few times. V gene TRBV18 combines with J gene TRBJ2-5; no definite D call. V lost 3 bases, J lost 0 bases, and 17 bases lay in between. The CDR3 has 17 residues. The germline V gene encodes CDR1 KGHSH and CDR2 LQKENI. This chain's CDR3 is CASSPTPNQAYQETQYF. For the CDR3, the DNA is TGTGCCAGCTCACCGACACCCAACCAGGCATACCAAGAGACCCAGTACTTC.

The V call is TRBV12-3 or TRBV12-4, the J call TRBJ2-3; a possible D gene is TRBD2 (5 bases). The V end lost 3 bases, the J end lost 10 bases, and 14 bases lay between the germline ends. This CDR3 is built from 13 residues. The CDR3 protein is CASSLGSTDAQYF. CDR3 DNA sequence: TGTGCCAGCAGTTTGGGGAGCACGGATGCGCAGTATTTT.

This clonotype occurred a few times. V gene TRBV5-6 combines with J gene TRBJ2-6; no definite D call. The CDR3 runs 14 residues. V was cut by 4 bases and J by 2 bases, with 7 bases left in between. CDR1 is SGHDT, CDR2 YYEEEE, per germline. CDR3 DNA: TGTGCCAGCAGCCTTGGGGCTGGGGCCAACGTCCTGACTTTC. This gives the protein CASSLGAGANVLTF.

On this clonotype: Being one base from a much bigger clone, this may be a read error. CDR3 sequence: CASRKQGGNEKRFF. In DNA, the CDR3 is TGTGCCAGCCGCAAGCAGGGCGGTAATGAAAAACGGTTTTTT. V is TRBV6-5 and J is TRBJ1-4; TRBD1 might be the D (5 bases). Per germline, CDR1 MNHEY and CDR2 SVGAGI. This CDR3 spans 14 amino acids.

J is TRBJ1-1 and V is TRBV18; D may be TRBD1 (5 bases). The germline V gene has CDR1 KGHSH and CDR2 LQKENI. The CDR3 contains 17 residues. Trimming left V 0 bases short and J 5 bases short, with 19 bases between. CDR3 sequence reads: CASSPPAQGGWGTEAFF. As DNA, the CDR3 is TGTGCCAGCTCACCACCGGCTCAGGGAGGTTGGGGGACTGAAGCTTTCTTT.

This clonotype was seen a few times. It may be a read error: a sequence one base away is much more abundant. The chain links TRBV29-1 to TRBJ2-1, with D possibly matching TRBD1 (6 bases). The J call could be wrong; TRBJ2-7 is a better fit for the DNA end. Germline values: CDR1 SQVTM, CDR2 ANQGSEA. The CDR3 spans 14 residues. DNA for the CDR3: TGCAGCGTTCTAGGCCAGGGGACCTACAATGAGCAGTACTTC. Translation gives CSVLGQGTYNEQYF.